This T cell receptor beta chain was recorded in a study of cytomegalovirus exposure and HLA in healthy donors. General study results and limits: According to an earlier analysis, most TCR beta V segments yielded productive rearrangements about 87% or about 30% of the time.

A note on this clone: What it binds is not known.

The germline CDR1 and CDR2 sequences are SEHNR and FQNEAQ (reference sequence). This CDR3 spans 14 amino acids. Trimming left V 5 bases short and J 0 bases short, with 10 bases between. PCR involved 60 Vbeta and 13 Jbeta primers. The protocol was immunoSEQ multiplex PCR, while the TCRdb copy is restricted to in-frame clones and leaves out a portion. Of over 150,000 clones in the sample, around 75% were seen once. The sequence came from a man younger than 45 in good health and CMV-seropositive. The chain carries TRBV7-9 and TRBJ1-1; D is ambiguous. Sequenced sample: PBMCs. The CDR3 loop reads CASSARQMNTEAFF. The CDR3 DNA is TGTGCCAGCAGCGCCAGGCAGATGAACACTGAAGCTTTCTTT.